The present T cell receptor beta chain was sequenced within a study of CD8 T cells in ankylosing spondylitis. Whole-study results and caveats: A TCR beta motif made of several highly homologous variants seemed typical of ankylosing spondylitis blood. Prior work had noted some motif variants in reactive arthritis blood and synovial fluid. CD8+ disease-linked clones were present at relatively low frequencies in blood.

Germline CDR1 reads DFQATT; CDR2 reads SNEGSKA (reference sequence). V shed 5 bases and J shed 5 bases, with 16 bases lying between them. CDR3 length: 15 amino acids. By quantitative 5'-RACE with molecular barcodes, the TCR beta libraries were made. Via MiXCR, TCRdb re-called the 5' RACE reads, giving one row per CDR3 protein. The table includes about 700,000 distinct CDR3 sequences, under 20% detected once. Worth noting for this clonotype: Its antigen is unidentified.

This receptor was identified in a male donor with ankylosing spondylitis. The sample consisted of blood, either unsorted or a sorted T cell fraction (not recorded which). V is TRBV20-1 and J is TRBJ1-6; the D is unclear. As DNA, the CDR3 is TGCAGTGCTGAGACATTCGGAAGGGATAATTCACCCCTCCACTTT. As protein: CSAETFGRDNSPLHF.